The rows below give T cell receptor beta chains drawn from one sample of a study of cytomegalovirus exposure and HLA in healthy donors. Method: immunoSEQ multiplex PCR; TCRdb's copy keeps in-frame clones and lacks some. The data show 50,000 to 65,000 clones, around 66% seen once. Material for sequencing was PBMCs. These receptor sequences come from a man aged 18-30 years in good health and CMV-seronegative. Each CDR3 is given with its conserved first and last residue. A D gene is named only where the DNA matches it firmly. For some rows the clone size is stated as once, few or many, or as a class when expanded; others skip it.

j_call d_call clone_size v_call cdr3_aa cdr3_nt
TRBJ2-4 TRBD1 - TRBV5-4 CASSSGQRDKNIQYF TGTGCCAGCAGCTCGGGACAGAGAGACAAAAACATTCAGTACTTC
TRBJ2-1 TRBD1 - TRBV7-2 CASSLGGTGAHNEQFF TGTGCCAGCAGCTTAGGCGGGACAGGGGCCCACAATGAGCAGTTCTTC
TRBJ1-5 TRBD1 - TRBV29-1 CSVEDRTGGFLYSNQPQHF TGCAGCGTTGAAGATCGGACAGGGGGCTTCCTCTATAGCAATCAGCCCCAGCATTTT
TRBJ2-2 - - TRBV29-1 CSVRPGGSRELFF TGCAGCGTTCGCCCAGGGGGGTCCCGGGAGCTGTTTTTT
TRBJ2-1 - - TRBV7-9 CASTPPTPSSARSYNEQFF TGTGCCAGCACTCCCCCAACCCCCTCTAGCGCCCGCTCCTACAATGAGCAGTTCTTC
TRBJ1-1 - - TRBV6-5 CASSYGGVGEAFF TGTGCCAGCAGTTACGGGGGCGTCGGTGAAGCTTTCTTT
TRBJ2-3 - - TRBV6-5 CASRTGWRSTDTQYF TGTGCCAGCAGGACTGGTTGGCGTAGCACAGATACGCAGTATTTT
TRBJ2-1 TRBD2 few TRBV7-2 CASSYPRTSASSYNEQFF TGTGCCAGCAGCTACCCTCGGACTAGCGCCAGCTCCTACAATGAGCAGTTCTTC
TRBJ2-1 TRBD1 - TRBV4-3 CASSSRTGQYTNEQFF TGCGCCAGCAGCTCACGGACAGGGCAATATACAAATGAGCAGTTCTTC
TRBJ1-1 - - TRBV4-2 CASSRERARGLWTEAFF TGTGCCAGCAGCCGCGAACGGGCGAGGGGGTTGTGGACTGAAGCTTTCTTT
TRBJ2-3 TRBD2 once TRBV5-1 CASSPGTSGNTDTQYF TGCGCCAGCAGTCCCGGGACTAGCGGGAACACAGATACGCAGTATTTT
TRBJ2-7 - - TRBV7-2 CASRMGGGGEQYF TGTGCCAGCAGAATGGGAGGGGGGGGCGAGCAGTACTTC
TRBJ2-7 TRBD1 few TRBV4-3 CASSQGRQGAGEQYF TGCGCCAGCAGCCAAGGAAGACAGGGGGCTGGGGAGCAGTACTTC
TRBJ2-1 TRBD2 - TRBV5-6 CASSLGTSGYYNEQFF TGTGCCAGCAGCTTGGGGACTAGCGGGTATTACAATGAGCAGTTCTTC
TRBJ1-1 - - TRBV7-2 CASSLAPQGGEAFF TGTGCCAGCAGCTTAGCGCCCCAGGGAGGTGAAGCTTTCTTT
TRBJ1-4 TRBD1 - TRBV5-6 CASSSYRTGGPEKLFF TGTGCCAGCAGCTCTTATCGGACAGGGGGGCCTGAAAAACTGTTTTTT
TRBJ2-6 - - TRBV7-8 CASSRGGDGANVLTF TGTGCCAGCAGCCGAGGGGGAGATGGGGCCAACGTCCTGACTTTC
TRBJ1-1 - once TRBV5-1 CASSPTGPNTEAFF TGCGCCAGCAGCCCGACAGGACCGAACACTGAAGCTTTCTTT
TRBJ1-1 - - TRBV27 CASTTWGQRNTEAFF TGTGCCAGCACAACCTGGGGGCAGCGGAACACTGAAGCTTTCTTT
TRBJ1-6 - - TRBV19 CASSISRPGNSPLHF TGTGCCAGTAGTATCAGCAGGCCGGGGAATTCACCCCTCCACTTT
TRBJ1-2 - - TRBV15 CATSRGGYGYGYTF TGTGCCACCAGCAGGGGAGGGTACGGCTATGGCTACACCTTC
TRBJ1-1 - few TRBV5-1 CASTKSAGDTEAFF TGCGCCAGCACCAAGTCTGCGGGGGACACTGAAGCTTTCTTT
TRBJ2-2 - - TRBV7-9 CAEKNRVLAGELFF TGTGCAGAAAAGAACAGGGTTTTAGCCGGGGAGCTGTTTTTT
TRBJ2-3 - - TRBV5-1 CASRSHETSTDTQYF TGCGCCAGCAGGAGTCACGAAACTAGCACAGATACGCAGTATTTT